The 17 T cell receptor beta chains below all came from one sample that was sequenced in a study of T-cell reconstitution after alpha-beta-depleted transplantation in children. Library preparation (for TCRbeta) was performed with unique molecular identifiers. Via MiXCR, TCRdb re-called the PCR reads, giving one row per CDR3 protein. Of 84,000 or so distinct CDR3 sequences listed, around a sixth are singletons. Specimen: PBMCs, mostly from graft donor cells, collected 180 days after TCRalphabeta/CD19-depleted stem cell transplant. The receptor set was obtained from a male patient under 10 years old who had a stem cell transplant for acute lymphoblastic leukemia, so the T cells may come from the graft donor.

Ten or more counts support this clonotype. This sequence joins TRBV19 and TRBJ2-5; 13 nucleotides line up with TRBD2. With 3 bases clipped from V and 1 base from J, the junction kept 2 bases outside the gene matches. Germline values: CDR1 LNHDA, CDR2 SQIVND (reference sequence). This CDR3 contains 16 residues. DNA for the CDR3: TGTGCCAGTAGTATTCGACTAGCGGGGGGCCAAGAGACCCAGTACTTC. This encodes CASSIRLAGGQETQYF.

This clonotype was seen a handful of times. For the CDR3, the DNA is TGCGCCAGCAGCTTGAGGGACGGGGGCGCAACAGGGGAGACCCAGTACTTC. It yields the protein CASSLRDGGATGETQYF. This sequence joins TRBV5-1 and TRBJ2-5; TRBD1 or TRBD2 may be the D gene (6 bases each). V was shortened by 1 base and J by 5 bases, with 21 bases between the two germline ends. The CDR3 loop spans 17 amino acids. Germline-derived CDR1 and CDR2 are SGHRS and YFSETQ.

The CDR3 nucleotides read TGTGCCAGCAGCCTCGGGACAGGACGTTCGGACACCATATATTTT. Protein sequence: CASSLGTGRSDTIYF. This chain joins TRBV3-1 and TRBJ1-3; 8 bases align to TRBD1. J was trimmed by 8 bases and V by 4 bases; bases with no gene match: 10. CDR3 length: 15 amino acids. Germline V lookup: CDR1 LGHDT, CDR2 YNNKEL (reference sequence). Filled out from reference TRBV3-1 and TRBJ1-3, the complete variable domain reads DTAVSQTPKYLVTQMGNDKSIKCEQNLGHDTMYWYKQDSKKFLKIMFSYNNKELIINETVPNRFSPKSPDKAHLNLHINSLELGDSAVYFCASSLGTGRSDTIYFGEGSWLTVV.

This clonotype appeared a few times. The CDR3 bases are TGTGCCAGCAGCTTGTACCGGGACGGCAAAAACATTCAGTACTTC. Residues: CASSLYRDGKNIQYF. The V call is TRBV7-9, the J call TRBJ2-4, with D perhaps being TRBD1 or TRBD2 (5 bases each). Deletions cut 3 bases from V and 3 bases from J, with 12 bases between. The germline V gene encodes CDR1 SEHNR and CDR2 FQNEAQ (reference sequence). The CDR3 loop spans 15 amino acids.

In this sample, this clonotype turned up many times. A read error may produce the germline difference seen at one junction end. CDR3 loop: CASSQGQGAYEQYF. The DNA of the CDR3 is TGCGCCAGCAGCCAAGGACAGGGGGCCTACGAGCAGTACTTC. The rearrangement uses TRBV14 and TRBJ2-7; 10 bases align to TRBD1. The CDR3 contains 14 residues. Germline-derived CDR1 and CDR2 are SGHDN and FVKESK.

This clonotype was seen more than once but under ten times. The chain combines TRBV5-1 with TRBJ2-2, with D tentatively TRBD2 (5 bases). The CDR3 loop spans 16 amino acids. Germline V gives CDR1 SGHRS, CDR2 YFSETQ. V was trimmed by 0 bases and J by 1 base, leaving 10 bases between them. The DNA of the CDR3 is TGCGCCAGCAGCTTGGGGAGGTCCTTGAACACCGGGGAGCTGTTTTTT. Encoded protein: CASSLGRSLNTGELFF.

This clonotype was detected ten times or more. The chain employs TRBV7-8 and TRBJ1-2, with 8 bases fitting TRBD1. J was trimmed by 4 bases and V by 1 base; bases with no gene match: 11. Per germline, CDR1 SGHVS and CDR2 FQNEAQ. The CDR3 is made up of 17 amino acids. CDR3 in amino acids: CASSLVPSQGASYGYTF. The CDR3 nucleotides read TGTGCCAGCAGCTTAGTCCCGTCGCAGGGGGCCTCCTATGGCTACACCTTC.

This clonotype appeared a few times. The V gene is TRBV7-9, the J gene TRBJ1-2, with TRBD1 matching 7 bases. Germline CDR1 SEHNR, CDR2 FQNEAQ (reference sequence). V shed 4 bases and J 1 base; nucleotides not matched to a gene: 6. CDR3 length equals 15 residues. CDR3 protein: CASSYEAGGNYGYTF. In DNA, the CDR3 is TGTGCCAGCAGCTACGAAGCAGGGGGTAACTATGGCTACACCTTC.

This clonotype was detected a few times. V is TRBV7-8 and J is TRBJ1-2; 12 nucleotides agree with TRBD1. The V segment lost 1 base and the J segment 8 bases; nucleotides outside the gene matches: 11. CDR1 is SGHVS and CDR2 is FQNEAQ in the germline V gene. This CDR3 has 17 amino acids. CDR3 loop: CASSLGAGTGGARGYTF. CDR3 nucleotides: TGTGCCAGCAGCTTAGGGGCCGGGACAGGGGGCGCAAGGGGCTACACCTTC.

In its sample, this clonotype was seen many times. The rearrangement uses TRBV5-1 and TRBJ2-5, with no clear D. In germline, CDR1 is SGHRS, CDR2 YFSETQ. The CDR3 spans 13 residues. V lost 4 bases and J 5 bases, leaving 12 bases between the germline ends. The CDR3 coding sequence is TGCGCCAGCAGCCCTGGTCCACGGGAGACCCAGTACTTC. Translating gives CASSPGPRETQYF. The whole variable domain, filled in from reference TRBV5-1 and TRBJ2-5, reads KAGVTQTPRYLIKTRGQQVTLSCSPISGHRSVSWYQQTPGQGLQFLFEYFSETQRNKGNFPGRFSGRQFSNSRSEMNVSTLELGDSALYLCASSPGPRETQYFGPGTRLLVL.

This clonotype was detected many times. The chain links TRBV19 to TRBJ2-5; 10 bases agree with TRBD1. The V gene's germline CDR1 is LNHDA and CDR2 SQIVND (reference sequence). The CDR3 loop spans 16 amino acids. Germline trimming cut 3 bases from V and 1 base from J; bases unmatched to any gene: 5. CDR3 protein: CASSIPRTGGQETQYF. The CDR3 coding sequence is TGTGCCAGTAGTATCCCCCGGACAGGGGGCCAAGAGACCCAGTACTTC.

This clonotype has a handful of counts. The CDR3 nucleotides are TGTGCCAGCAGTGAAGCGGGAGGGAAGGGAAGCTCCTATAATTCACCCCTCCACTTT. This codes for CASSEAGGKGSSYNSPLHF. The V gene is TRBV6-1, the J gene TRBJ1-6; D gene ambiguous. The V end lost 0 bases, the J end lost 0 bases, and 15 bases lay between the germline ends. This CDR3 comprises 19 residues. Germline V CDR1 and CDR2: MNHNS, SASEGT.

The genes are TRBV7-9 and TRBJ2-5; D not certain. Trimming removed 1 base from V and 3 bases from J, with 6 bases in between. Per the germline V gene, CDR1 is SEHNR and CDR2 is FQNEAQ (reference sequence). This CDR3 has 13 amino acids. The CDR3 coding sequence is TGTGCCAGCAGCTTAGTGACGGAAGAGACCCAGTACTTC. It specifies CASSLVTEETQYF.

J is TRBJ2-2 and V is TRBV20-1, with TRBD1 as a possible D gene (6 bases). Germline V gives CDR1 DFQATT, CDR2 SNEGSKA (reference sequence). This CDR3 comprises 14 residues. The germline V and J ends were trimmed by 2 bases and 3 bases, with 10 bases remaining between them. CDR3 protein: CSARFYRDTGELFF. The CDR3 DNA sequence: TGCAGTGCTAGATTTTACAGGGACACCGGGGAGCTGTTTTTT.

The chain has TRBV7-2 and TRBJ1-6; 7 bases align to TRBD1. Per germline, CDR1 SGHTA and CDR2 FQGNSA. CDR3 length: 15 residues. The junction had 7 bases not matched to a gene; V was cut back by 1 base and J by 10 bases. The CDR3 nucleotides read TGTGCCAGCAGCTTAGAGAGGGGGCGAGGGTCACCCCTCCACTTT. Amino acid sequence: CASSLERGRGSPLHF.

Ten or more counts support this clonotype. J is TRBJ2-2 and V is TRBV12-3 or TRBV12-4; no clear D. The CDR3 totals 15 residues. V was cut by 3 bases and J by 1 base, with 9 bases left in between. CDR3: CASSFRQWNTGELFF. The CDR3 DNA is TGTGCCAGCAGTTTCCGGCAGTGGAACACCGGGGAGCTGTTTTTT.

The chain couples TRBV7-9 to TRBJ1-2; D call uncertain. Looked up from germline, CDR1 is SEHNR and CDR2 is FQNEAQ (reference sequence). V was trimmed by 1 base and J by 8 bases, leaving 14 bases between them. The CDR3 length is 14 residues. The CDR3 protein is CASSLVDSLLGYTF. The CDR3 DNA reads TGTGCCAGCAGCTTAGTGGACTCCCTATTGGGCTACACCTTC.